This record concerns one T cell receptor beta chain sequence. Its antigen remains unidentified. Profiling relied on immunoSEQ multiplex PCR, and the TCRdb table lists in-frame clones only, not all of them. The sample lists about 1.5 million clones, 95% to 99% occurring once. The CDR3 is made up of 12 amino acids. The germline gives CDR1 MDHEN, CDR2 SYDVKM. V lost 5 bases, J lost 7 bases, and 11 bases lay in between. The sample is drawn from a study of shared clonotypes between healthy human individuals. Across the study: Used for every donor were three CD4 naive, three CD4 memory, two CD8 naive and one CD8 memory plate.

Whole-study results and caveats: The genetic and exposure-history diversity represented was limited by few donors.

The sequenced sample consisted of naive CD4+ T cells sorted from blood. Subset in this sample: CD45RA+ positively selected. The sequence derives from a man aged 25-45 years in good health. The V and J genes are TRBV28 and TRBJ1-2; D remains unclear. The DNA for the CDR3 is TGTGCCAGCAGTGGCGGTCCCGGTGGCTACACCTTC. This codes for CASSGGPGGYTF.